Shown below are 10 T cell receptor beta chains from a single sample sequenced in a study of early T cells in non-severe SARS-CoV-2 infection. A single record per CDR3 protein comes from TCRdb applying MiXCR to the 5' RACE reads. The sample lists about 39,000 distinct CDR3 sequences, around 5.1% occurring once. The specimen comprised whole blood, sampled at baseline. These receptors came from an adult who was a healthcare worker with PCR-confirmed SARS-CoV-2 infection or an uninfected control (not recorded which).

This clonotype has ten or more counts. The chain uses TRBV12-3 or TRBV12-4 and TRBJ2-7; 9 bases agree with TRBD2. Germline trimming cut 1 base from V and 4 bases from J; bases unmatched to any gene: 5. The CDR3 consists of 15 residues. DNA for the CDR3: TGTGCCAGCAGTTTAGGTGGGCTAGCGGGGTACGAGCAGTACTTC. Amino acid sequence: CASSLGGLAGYEQYF.

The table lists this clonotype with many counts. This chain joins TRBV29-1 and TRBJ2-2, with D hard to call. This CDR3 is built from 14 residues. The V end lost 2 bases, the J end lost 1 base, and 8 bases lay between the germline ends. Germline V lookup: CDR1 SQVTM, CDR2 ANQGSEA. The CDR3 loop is CSVEYSGNTGELFF. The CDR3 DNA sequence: TGCAGCGTTGAATACTCGGGGAACACCGGGGAGCTGTTTTTT.

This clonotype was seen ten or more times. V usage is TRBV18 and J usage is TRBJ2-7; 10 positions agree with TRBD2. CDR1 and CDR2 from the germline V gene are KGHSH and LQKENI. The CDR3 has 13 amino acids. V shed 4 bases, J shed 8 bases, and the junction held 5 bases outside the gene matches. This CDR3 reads CASSQEREGKQYF. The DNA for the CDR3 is TGTGCCAGCTCACAAGAGCGGGAGGGCAAGCAGTACTTC.

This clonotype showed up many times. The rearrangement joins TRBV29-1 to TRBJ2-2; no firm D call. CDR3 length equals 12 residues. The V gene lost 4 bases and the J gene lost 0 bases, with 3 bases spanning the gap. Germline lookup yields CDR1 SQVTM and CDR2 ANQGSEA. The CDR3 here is CSVVTNTGELFF. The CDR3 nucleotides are TGCAGCGTTGTAACGAACACCGGGGAGCTGTTTTTT.

The CDR3: CASSLRGVHTGELFF. The DNA for the CDR3 is TGTGCCAGCAGCCTCAGGGGGGTCCACACCGGGGAGCTGTTTTTT. V is TRBV6-6 and J is TRBJ2-2; D is perhaps TRBD1 (7 bases). The CDR3 is 15 amino acids. The V gene's germline CDR1 is MNHNY and CDR2 SVGAGI (reference sequence). The ends were cut back, 6 bases at V and 3 bases at J, with 14 bases in the middle.

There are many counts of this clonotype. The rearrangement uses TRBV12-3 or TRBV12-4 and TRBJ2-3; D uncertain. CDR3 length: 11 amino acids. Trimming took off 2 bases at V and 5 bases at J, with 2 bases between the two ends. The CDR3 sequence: CASSLRDTQYF. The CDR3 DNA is TGTGCCAGCAGTTTAAGAGATACGCAGTATTTT.

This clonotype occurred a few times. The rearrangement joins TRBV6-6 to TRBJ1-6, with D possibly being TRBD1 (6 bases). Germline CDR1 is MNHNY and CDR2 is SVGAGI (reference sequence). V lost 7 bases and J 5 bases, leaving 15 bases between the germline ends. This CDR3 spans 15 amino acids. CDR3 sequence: CASTLRGGNNSPLHF. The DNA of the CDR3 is TGTGCCAGCACATTAAGAGGGGGTAATAATTCACCCCTCCACTTT.

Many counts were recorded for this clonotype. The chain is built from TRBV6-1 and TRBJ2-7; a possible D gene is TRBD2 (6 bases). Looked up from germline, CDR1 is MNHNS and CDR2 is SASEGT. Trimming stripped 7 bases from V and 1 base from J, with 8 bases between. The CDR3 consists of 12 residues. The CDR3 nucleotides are TGTGCCAGCAACAGCGGGTCCTACGAGCAGTACTTC. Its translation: CASNSGSYEQYF.

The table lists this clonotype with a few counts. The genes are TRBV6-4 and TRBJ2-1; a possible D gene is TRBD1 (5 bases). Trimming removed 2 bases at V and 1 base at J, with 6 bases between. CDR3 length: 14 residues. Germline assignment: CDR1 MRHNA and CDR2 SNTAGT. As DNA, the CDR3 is TGTGCCAGCAGTGACAGGGGTTCCTACAATGAGCAGTTCTTC. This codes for CASSDRGSYNEQFF.

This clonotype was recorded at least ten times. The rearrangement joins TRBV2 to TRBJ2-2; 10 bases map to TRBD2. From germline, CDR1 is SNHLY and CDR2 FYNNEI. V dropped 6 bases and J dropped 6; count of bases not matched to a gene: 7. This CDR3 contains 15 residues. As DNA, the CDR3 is TGTGCCAGCAGGGGAAGGACTAGCGGTGCCGGGGAGCTGTTTTTT. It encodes CASRGRTSGAGELFF.